This T cell receptor beta chain was identified during a study of cytomegalovirus exposure and HLA in healthy donors. The PCR ran on 60 Vbeta and 13 Jbeta primers. This table comes from immunoSEQ multiplex PCR, and its TCRdb copy is limited to in-frame clones, with some not included. This repertoire shows 150,000 to 250,000 clones, more than 65% found once; its top ten account for 1.5%. This CDR3 spans 12 amino acids. Trimming cost V 8 bases and J 7 bases, with 17 bases left between them. Germline V gives CDR1 GTSNPN, CDR2 SVGIG (reference sequence). The sequenced material came from PBMCs. The sequence came from a girl aged 10-17 years in good health and CMV-seropositive. The chain recombines TRBV30 with TRBJ1-1; D perhaps matches TRBD1 (6 bases). This chain's CDR3 is CAIEGGNLEAFF. The CDR3 coding sequence is TGTGCCATCGAGGGGGGGAATCTTGAAGCTTTCTTT.